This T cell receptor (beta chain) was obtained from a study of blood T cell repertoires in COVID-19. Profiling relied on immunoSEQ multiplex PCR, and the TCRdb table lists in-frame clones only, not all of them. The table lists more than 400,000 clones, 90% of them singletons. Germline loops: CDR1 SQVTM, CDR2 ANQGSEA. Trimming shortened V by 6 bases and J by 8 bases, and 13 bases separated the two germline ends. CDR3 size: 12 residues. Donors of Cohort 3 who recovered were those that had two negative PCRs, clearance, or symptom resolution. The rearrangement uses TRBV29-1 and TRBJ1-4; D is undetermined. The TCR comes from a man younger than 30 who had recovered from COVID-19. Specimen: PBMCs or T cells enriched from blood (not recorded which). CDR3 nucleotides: TGCAGCGTGGGTTTCTCCAGGGAAAAACTGTTTTTT. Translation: CSVGFSREKLFF.